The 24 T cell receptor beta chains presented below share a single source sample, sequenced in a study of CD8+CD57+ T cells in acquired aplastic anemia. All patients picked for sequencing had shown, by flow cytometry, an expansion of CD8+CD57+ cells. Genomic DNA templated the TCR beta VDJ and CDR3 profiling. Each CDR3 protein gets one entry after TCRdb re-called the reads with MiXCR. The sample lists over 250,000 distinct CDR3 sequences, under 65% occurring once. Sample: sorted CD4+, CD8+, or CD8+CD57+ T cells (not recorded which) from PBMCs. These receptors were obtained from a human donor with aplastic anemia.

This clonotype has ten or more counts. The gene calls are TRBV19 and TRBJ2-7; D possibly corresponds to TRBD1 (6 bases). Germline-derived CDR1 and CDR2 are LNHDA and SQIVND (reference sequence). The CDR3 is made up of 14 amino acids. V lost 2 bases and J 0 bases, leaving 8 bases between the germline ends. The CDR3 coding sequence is TGTGCCAGTAGTATAAAGGACAGCTCCTACGAGCAGTACTTC. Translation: CASSIKDSSYEQYF.

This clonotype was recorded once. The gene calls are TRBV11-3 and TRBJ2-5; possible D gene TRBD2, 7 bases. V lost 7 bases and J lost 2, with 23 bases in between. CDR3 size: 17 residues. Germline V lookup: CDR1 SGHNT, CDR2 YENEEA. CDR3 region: CASIVYSGTRRQETQYF. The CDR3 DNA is TGTGCCAGCATCGTCTACAGCGGGACAAGGCGTCAAGAGACCCAGTACTTC.

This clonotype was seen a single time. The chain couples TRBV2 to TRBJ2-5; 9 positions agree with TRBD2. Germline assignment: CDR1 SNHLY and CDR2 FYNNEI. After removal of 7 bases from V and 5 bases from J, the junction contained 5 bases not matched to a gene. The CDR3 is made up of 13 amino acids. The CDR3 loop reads CASTLAGLETQYF. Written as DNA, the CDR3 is TGTGCCAGCACGCTAGCGGGGTTGGAGACCCAGTACTTC.

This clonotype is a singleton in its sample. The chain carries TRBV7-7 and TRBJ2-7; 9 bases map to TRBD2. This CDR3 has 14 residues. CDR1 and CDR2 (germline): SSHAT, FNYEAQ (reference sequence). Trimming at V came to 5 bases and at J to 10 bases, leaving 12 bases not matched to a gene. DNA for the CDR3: TGTGCCAGCAGCCCCGGGGGCGGGGGGGCCGTTCAGTACTTC. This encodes CASSPGGGGAVQYF. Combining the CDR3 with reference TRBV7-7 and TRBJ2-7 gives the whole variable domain GAGVSQSPRYKVTKRGQDVTLRCDPISSHATLYWYQQALGQGPEFLTYFNYEAQPDKSGLPSDRFSAERPEGSISTLTIQRTEQRDSAMYRCASSPGGGGAVQYFGPGTRLTVT.

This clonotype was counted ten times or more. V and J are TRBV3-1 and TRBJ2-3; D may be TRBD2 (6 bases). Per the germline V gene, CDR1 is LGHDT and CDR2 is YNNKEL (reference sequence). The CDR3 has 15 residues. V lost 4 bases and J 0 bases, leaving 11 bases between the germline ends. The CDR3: CASSPGGASTDTQYF. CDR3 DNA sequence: TGTGCCAGCAGCCCCGGGGGAGCTAGCACAGATACGCAGTATTTT.

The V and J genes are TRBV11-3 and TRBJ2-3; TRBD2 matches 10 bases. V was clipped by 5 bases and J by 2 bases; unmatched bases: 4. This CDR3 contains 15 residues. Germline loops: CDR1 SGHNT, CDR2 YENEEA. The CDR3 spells CASSVAGGLTDTQYF. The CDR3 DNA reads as TGTGCCAGCAGCGTAGCGGGAGGTCTCACAGATACGCAGTATTTT.

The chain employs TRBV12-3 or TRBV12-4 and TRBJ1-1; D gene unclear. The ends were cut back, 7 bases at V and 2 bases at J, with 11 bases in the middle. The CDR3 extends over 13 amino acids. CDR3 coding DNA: TGTGCCAGCAACCCCGGTGGAAACACTGAAGCTTTCTTT. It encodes CASNPGGNTEAFF.

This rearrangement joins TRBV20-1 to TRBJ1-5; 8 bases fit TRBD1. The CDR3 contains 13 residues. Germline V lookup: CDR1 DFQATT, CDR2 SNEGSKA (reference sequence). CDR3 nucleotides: TGCAGCGTACCGGGACAGGCTAATCAGCCCCAGCATTTT. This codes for CSVPGQANQPQHF.

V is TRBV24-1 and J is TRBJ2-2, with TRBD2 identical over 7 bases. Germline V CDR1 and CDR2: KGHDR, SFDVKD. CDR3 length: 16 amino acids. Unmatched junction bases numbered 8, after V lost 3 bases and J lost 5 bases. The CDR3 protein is CATSDPREGMTGELFF. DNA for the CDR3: TGTGCCACCAGTGATCCGAGGGAGGGTATGACCGGGGAGCTGTTTTTT.

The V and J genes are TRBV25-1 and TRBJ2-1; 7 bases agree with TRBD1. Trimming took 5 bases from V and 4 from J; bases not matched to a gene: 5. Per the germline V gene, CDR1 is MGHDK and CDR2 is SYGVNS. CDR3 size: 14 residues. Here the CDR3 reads CASSRGTAYNEQFF. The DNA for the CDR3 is TGTGCCAGCAGTCGTGGGACAGCGTACAATGAGCAGTTCTTC.

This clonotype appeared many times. The CDR3 loop reads CASSSKTGFYEQYF. The CDR3 DNA reads as TGTGCCAGCTCATCCAAAACAGGATTCTACGAGCAGTACTTC. The chain joins TRBV18 to TRBJ2-7; TRBD1 might be the D (5 bases). V was clipped by 5 bases and J by 3 bases, with 14 bases between them. The CDR3 is 14 amino acids. The germline V gene has CDR1 KGHSH and CDR2 LQKENI.

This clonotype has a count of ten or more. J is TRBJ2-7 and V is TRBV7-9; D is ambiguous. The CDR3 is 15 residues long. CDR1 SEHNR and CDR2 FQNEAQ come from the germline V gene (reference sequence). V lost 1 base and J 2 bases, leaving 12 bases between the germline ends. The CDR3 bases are TGTGCCAGCAGCTTAGGGCTAAAACCGACCTACGAGCAGTACTTC. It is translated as CASSLGLKPTYEQYF.

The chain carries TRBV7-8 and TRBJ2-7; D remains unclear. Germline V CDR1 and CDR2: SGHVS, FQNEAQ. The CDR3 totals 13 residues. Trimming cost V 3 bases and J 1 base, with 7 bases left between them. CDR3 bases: TGTGCCAGCAGCTTGGTACCGTCCTACGAGCAGTACTTC. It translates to CASSLVPSYEQYF.

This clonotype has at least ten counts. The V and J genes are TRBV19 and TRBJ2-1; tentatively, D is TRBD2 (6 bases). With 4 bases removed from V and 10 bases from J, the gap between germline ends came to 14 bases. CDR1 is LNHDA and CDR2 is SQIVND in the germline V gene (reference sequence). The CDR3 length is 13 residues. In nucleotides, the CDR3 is TGTGCCAGTAGTACCCCTTTTGGAGGGGAGCAGTTCTTC. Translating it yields CASSTPFGGEQFF.

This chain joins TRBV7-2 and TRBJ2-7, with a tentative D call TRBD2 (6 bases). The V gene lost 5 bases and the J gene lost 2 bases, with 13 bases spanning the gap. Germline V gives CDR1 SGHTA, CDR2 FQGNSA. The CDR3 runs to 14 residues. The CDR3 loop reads CASSRGTFAYEQYF. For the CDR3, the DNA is TGTGCCAGCAGCAGAGGGACTTTCGCCTACGAGCAGTACTTC.

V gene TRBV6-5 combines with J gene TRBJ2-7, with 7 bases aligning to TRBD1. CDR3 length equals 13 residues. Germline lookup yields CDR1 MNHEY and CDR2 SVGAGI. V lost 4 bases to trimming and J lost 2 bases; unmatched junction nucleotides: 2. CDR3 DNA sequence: TGTGCCAGCAGTTGGCAGGGGGCCTACGAGCAGTACTTC. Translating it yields CASSWQGAYEQYF.

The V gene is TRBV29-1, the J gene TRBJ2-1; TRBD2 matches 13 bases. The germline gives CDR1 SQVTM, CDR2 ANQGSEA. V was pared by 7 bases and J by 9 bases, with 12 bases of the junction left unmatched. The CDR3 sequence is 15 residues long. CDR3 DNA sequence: TGCAGCGCCGGAGGACTAGCGGGGGCGGGAGGTGAGCAGTTCTTC. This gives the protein CSAGGLAGAGGEQFF.

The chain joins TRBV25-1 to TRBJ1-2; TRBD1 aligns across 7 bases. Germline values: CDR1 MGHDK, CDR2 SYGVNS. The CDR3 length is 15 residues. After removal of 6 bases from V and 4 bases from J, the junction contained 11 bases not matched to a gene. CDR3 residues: CASRPNRGEGYGYTF. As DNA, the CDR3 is TGTGCCAGCAGACCAAACAGGGGCGAGGGCTATGGCTACACCTTC.

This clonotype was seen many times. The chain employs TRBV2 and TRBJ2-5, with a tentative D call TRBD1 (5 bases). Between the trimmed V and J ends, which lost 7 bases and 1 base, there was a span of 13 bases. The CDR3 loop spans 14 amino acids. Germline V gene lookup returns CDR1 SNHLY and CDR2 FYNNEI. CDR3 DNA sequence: TGTGCCAGCACCGTAGGCAGGGCCCAAGAGACCCAGTACTTC. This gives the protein CASTVGRAQETQYF.

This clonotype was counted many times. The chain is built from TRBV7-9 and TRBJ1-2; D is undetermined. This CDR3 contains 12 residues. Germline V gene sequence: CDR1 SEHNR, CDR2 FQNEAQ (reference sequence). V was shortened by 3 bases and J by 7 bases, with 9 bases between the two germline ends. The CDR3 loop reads CASSFEFSGYTF. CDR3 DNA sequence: TGTGCCAGCAGCTTTGAGTTCTCTGGCTACACCTTC.

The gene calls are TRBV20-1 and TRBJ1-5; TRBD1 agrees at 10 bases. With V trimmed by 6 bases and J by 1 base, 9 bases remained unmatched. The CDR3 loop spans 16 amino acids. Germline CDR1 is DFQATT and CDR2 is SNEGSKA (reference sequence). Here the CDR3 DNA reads TGCAGTGCCGGCAGACAGGGGGCGACGAGCAATCAGCCCCAGCATTTT. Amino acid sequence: CSAGRQGATSNQPQHF.

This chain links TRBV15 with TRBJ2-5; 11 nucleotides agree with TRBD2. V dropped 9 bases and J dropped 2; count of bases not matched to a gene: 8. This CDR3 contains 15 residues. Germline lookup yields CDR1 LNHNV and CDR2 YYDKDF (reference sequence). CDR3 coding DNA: TGTGCCACTCGAGTTACTAGCGGGGGACAAGAGACCCAGTACTTC. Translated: CATRVTSGGQETQYF. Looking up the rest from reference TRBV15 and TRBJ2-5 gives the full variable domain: DAMVIQNPRYQVTQFGKPVTLSCSQTLNHNVMYWYQQKSSQAPKLLFHYYDKDFNNEADTPDNFQSRRPNTSFCFLDIRSPGLGDTAMYLCATRVTSGGQETQYFGPGTRLLVL.

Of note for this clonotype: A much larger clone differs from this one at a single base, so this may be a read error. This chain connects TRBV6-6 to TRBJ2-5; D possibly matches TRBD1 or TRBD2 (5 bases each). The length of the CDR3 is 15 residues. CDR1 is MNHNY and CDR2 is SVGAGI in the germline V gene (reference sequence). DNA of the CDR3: TGTGCCAGCAGACGGACCGGGACCCTCCAAGAGATCCAGTACTTC. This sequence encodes CASRRTGTLQEIQYF.

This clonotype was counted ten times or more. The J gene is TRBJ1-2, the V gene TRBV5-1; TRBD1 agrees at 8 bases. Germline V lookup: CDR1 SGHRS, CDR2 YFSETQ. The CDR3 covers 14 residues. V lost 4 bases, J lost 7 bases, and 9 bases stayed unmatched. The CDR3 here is CASSDRTGPGGYTF. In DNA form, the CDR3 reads TGCGCCAGCAGCGACCGGACAGGGCCGGGTGGCTACACCTTC.